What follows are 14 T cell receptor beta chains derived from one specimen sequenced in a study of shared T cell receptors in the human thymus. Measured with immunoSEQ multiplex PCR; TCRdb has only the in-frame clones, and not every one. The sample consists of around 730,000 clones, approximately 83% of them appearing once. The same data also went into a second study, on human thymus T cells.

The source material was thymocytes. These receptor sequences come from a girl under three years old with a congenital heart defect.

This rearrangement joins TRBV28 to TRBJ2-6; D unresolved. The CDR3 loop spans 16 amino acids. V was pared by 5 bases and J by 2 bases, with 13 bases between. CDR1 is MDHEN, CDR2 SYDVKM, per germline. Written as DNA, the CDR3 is TGTGCCAGCAGTCCCTGGGCCGGCCCTGGGGCCAACGTCCTGACTTTC. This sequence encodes CASSPWAGPGANVLTF. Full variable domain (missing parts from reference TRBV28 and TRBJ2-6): DVKVTQSSRYLVKRTGEKVFLECVQDMDHENMFWYRQDPGLGLRLIYFSYDVKMKEKGDIPEGYSVSREKKERFSLILESASTNQTSMYLCASSPWAGPGANVLTFGAGSRLTVL.

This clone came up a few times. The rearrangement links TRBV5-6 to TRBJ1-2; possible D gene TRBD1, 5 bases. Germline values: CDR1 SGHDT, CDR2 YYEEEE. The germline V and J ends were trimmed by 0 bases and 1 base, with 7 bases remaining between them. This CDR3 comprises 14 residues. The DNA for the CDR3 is TGTGCCAGCAGCTTGGACAGGCATAACTATGGCTACACCTTC. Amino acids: CASSLDRHNYGYTF.

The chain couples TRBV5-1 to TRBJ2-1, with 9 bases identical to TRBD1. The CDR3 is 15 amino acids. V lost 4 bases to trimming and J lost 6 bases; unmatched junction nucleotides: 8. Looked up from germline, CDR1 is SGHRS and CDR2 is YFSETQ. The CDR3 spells CASSAGQGPPNEQFF. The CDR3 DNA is TGCGCCAGCAGCGCGGGACAGGGCCCCCCCAATGAGCAGTTCTTC.

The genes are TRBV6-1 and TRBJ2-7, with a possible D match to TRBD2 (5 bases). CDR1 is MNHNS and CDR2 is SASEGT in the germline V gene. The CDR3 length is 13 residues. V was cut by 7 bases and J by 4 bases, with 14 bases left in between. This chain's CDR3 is CASKEVPGYEQYF. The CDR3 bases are TGTGCCAGCAAGGAGGTTCCGGGTTACGAGCAGTACTTC.

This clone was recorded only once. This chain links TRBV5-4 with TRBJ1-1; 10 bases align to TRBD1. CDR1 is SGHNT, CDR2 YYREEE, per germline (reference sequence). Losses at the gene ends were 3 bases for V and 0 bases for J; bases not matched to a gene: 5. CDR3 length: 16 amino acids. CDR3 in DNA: TGTGCCAGCAGCTCCGGGACAGGGGTCCTGAACACTGAAGCTTTCTTT. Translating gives CASSSGTGVLNTEAFF.

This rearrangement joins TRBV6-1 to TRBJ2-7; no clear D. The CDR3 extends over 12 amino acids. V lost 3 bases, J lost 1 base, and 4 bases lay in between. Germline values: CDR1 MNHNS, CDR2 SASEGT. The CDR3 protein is CASSDRSYEQYF. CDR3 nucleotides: TGTGCCAGCAGTGACAGATCCTACGAGCAGTACTTC.

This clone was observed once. CDR3 amino acids: CASSPVYTSDTQYF. The CDR3 nucleotides are TGTGCCAGCAGTCCCGTTTATACTAGTGATACGCAGTATTTT. V is TRBV7-9 and J is TRBJ2-3; D might be TRBD2 (5 bases). The V end was cut by 6 bases, the J end by 6 bases, with 16 bases between. Germline CDR1 is SEHNR and CDR2 is FQNEAQ (reference sequence). The CDR3 loop spans 14 amino acids.

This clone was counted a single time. This CDR3 is CASIALGSHRDIDSNQPQHF. CDR3 sequence (DNA): TGTGCCAGTATTGCCCTCGGTAGTCACCGGGACATCGATAGCAATCAGCCCCAGCATTTT. V is TRBV19 and J is TRBJ1-5; TRBD1 might be the D (6 bases). CDR3 length equals 20 residues. Germline values: CDR1 LNHDA, CDR2 SQIVND (reference sequence). Trimming removed 7 bases from V and 0 bases from J, with 28 bases in between.

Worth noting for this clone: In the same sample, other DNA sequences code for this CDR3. CDR3: CASSLSRGGETQYF. The CDR3 nucleotides are TGTGCCAGCAGTTTATCGCGGGGGGGGGAGACCCAGTACTTC. This sequence joins TRBV27 and TRBJ2-5; 9 bases line up with TRBD2. Trimming at V came to 0 bases and at J to 5 bases, leaving 1 base not matched to a gene. Germline V gives CDR1 MNHEY, CDR2 SMNVEV (reference sequence). This CDR3 comprises 14 residues.

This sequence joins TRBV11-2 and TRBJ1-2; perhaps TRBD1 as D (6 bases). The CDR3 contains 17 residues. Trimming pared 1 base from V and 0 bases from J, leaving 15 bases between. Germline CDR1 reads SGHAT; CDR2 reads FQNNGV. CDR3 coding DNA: TGTGCCAGCAGCTTAGTCGAGGACAGAGACACTAACTATGGCTACACCTTC. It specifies CASSLVEDRDTNYGYTF. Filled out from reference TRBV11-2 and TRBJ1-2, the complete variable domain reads EAGVAQSPRYKIIEKRQSVAFWCNPISGHATLYWYQQILGQGPKLLIQFQNNGVVDDSQLPKDRFSAERLKGVDSTLKIQPAKLEDSAVYLCASSLVEDRDTNYGYTFGSGTRLTVV.

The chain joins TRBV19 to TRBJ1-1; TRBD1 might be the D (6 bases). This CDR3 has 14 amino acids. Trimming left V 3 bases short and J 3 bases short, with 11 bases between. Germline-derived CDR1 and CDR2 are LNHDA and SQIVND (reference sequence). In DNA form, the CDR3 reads TGTGCCAGTAGTATTTCAGGGGCCGACACTGAAGCTTTCTTT. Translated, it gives CASSISGADTEAFF.

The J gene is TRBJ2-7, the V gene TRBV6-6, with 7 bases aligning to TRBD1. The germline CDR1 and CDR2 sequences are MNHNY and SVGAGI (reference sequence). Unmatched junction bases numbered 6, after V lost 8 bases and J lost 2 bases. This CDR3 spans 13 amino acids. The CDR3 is CASALGQAYEQYF. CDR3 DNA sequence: TGTGCCAGCGCCTTAGGACAGGCCTACGAGCAGTACTTC.

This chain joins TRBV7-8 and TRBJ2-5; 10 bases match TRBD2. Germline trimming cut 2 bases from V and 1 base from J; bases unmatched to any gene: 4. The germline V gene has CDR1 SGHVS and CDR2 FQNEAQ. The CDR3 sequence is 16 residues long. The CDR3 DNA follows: TGTGCCAGCAGCTTATGGGTAGCGGGGGGCCAAGAGACCCAGTACTTC. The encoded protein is CASSLWVAGGQETQYF.

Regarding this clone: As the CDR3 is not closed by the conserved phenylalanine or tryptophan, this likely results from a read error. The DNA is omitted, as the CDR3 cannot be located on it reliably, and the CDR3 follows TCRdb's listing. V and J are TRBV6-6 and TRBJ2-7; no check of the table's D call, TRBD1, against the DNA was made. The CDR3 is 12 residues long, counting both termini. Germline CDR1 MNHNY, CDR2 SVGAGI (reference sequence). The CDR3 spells CASSYPGQGLLI.